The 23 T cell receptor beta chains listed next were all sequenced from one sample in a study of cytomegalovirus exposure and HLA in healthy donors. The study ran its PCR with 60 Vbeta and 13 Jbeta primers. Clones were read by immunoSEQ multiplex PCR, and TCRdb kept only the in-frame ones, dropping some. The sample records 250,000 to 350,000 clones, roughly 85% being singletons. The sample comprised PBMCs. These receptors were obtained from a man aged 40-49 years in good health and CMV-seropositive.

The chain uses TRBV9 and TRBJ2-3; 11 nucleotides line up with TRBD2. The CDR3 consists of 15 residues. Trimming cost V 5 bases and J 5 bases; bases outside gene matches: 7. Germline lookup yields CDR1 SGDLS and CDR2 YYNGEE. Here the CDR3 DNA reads TGTGCCAGCAGTGGTAGCGGGAGGGCCGTAGATACGCAGTATTTT. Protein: CASSGSGRAVDTQYF.

The DNA of the CDR3 is TGCAGCGTTGAGGAGGCAGAGAATTCACCCCTCCACTTT. Protein sequence: CSVEEAENSPLHF. The rearrangement links TRBV29-1 to TRBJ1-6; D not certain. The V end lost 3 bases, the J end lost 7 bases, and 10 bases lay between the germline ends. The V gene's germline CDR1 is SQVTM and CDR2 ANQGSEA. This CDR3 has 13 residues.

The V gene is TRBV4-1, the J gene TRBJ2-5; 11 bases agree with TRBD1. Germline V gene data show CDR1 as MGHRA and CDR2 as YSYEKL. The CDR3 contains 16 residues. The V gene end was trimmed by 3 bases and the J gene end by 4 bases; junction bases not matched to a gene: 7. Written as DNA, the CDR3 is TGCGCCAGCAGCCAGGGTCCGGGGACAGGGGGAGAGACCCAGTACTTC. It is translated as CASSQGPGTGGETQYF.

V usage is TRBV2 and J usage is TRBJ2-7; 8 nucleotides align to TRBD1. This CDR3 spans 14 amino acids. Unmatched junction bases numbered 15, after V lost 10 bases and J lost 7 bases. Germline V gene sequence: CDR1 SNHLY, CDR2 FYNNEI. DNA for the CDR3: TGTGCCAACTCACGATCGACAGGGGCGAGGGAGCAGTACTTC. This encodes CANSRSTGAREQYF.

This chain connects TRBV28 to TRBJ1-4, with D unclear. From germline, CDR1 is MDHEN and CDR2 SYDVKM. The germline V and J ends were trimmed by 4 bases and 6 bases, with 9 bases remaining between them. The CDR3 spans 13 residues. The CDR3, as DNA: TGTGCCAGCAGTTGGAGACGGTATGAAAAACTGTTTTTT. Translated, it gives CASSWRRYEKLFF.

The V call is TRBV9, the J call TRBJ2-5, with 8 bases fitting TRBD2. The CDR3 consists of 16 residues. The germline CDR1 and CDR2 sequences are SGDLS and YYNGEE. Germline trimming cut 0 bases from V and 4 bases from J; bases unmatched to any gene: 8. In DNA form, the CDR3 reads TGTGCCAGCAGCGTAGTGAGCGGGAGTGGGGCAGAGACCCAGTACTTC. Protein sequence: CASSVVSGSGAETQYF.

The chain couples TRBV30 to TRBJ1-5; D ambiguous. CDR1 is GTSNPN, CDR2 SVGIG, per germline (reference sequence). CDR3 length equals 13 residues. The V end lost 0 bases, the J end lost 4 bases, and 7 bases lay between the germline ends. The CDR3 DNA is TGTGCCTGGAGTGTAATACAGAATCAGCCCCAGCATTTT. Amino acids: CAWSVIQNQPQHF.

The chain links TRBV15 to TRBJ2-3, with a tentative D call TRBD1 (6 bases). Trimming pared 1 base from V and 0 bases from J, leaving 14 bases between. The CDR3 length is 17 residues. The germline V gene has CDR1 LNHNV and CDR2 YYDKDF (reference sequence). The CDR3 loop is CATSRVPTGSSTDTQYF. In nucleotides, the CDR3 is TGTGCCACCAGCAGAGTCCCGACAGGATCTAGCACAGATACGCAGTATTTT.

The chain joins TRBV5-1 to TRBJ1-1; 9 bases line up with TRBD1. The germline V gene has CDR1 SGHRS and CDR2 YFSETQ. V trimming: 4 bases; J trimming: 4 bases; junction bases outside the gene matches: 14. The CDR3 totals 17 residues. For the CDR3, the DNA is TGCGCCAGCAGCGGGGGTGGGGGACAGGGTGAGGGCACTGAAGCTTTCTTT. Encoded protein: CASSGGGGQGEGTEAFF. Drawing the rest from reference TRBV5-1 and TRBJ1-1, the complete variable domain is KAGVTQTPRYLIKTRGQQVTLSCSPISGHRSVSWYQQTPGQGLQFLFEYFSETQRNKGNFPGRFSGRQFSNSRSEMNVSTLELGDSALYLCASSGGGGQGEGTEAFFGQGTRLTVV.

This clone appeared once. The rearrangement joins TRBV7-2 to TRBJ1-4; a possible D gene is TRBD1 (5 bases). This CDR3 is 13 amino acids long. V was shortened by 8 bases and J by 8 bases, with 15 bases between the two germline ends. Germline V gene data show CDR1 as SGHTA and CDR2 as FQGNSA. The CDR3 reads CASATVVGEKLFF. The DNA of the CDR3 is TGTGCCAGCGCGACAGTGGTTGGGGAAAAACTGTTTTTT.

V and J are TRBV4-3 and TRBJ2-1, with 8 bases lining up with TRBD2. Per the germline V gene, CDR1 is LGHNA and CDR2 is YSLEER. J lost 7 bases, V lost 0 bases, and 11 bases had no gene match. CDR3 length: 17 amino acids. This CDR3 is CASSQDTQRENGNEQFF. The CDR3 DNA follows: TGCGCCAGCAGCCAAGATACCCAGCGGGAGAACGGAAATGAGCAGTTCTTC.

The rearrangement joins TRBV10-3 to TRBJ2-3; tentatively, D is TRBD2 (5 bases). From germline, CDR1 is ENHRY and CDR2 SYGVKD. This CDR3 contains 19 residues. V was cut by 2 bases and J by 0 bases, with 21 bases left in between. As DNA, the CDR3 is TGTGCCATCAGTGAGATTCAAACGGCCCGAAGGGAGAGCACAGATACGCAGTATTTT. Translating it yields CAISEIQTARRESTDTQYF.

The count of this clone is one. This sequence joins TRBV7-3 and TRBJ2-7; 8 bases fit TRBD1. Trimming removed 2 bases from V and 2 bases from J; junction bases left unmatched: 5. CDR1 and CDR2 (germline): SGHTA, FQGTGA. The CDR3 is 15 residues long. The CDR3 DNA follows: TGTGCCAGCAGCTTATCACAGGGGGTCCCCTACGAGCAGTACTTC. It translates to CASSLSQGVPYEQYF. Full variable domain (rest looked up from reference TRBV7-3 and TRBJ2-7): GAGVSQTPSNKVTEKGKYVELRCDPISGHTALYWYRQSLGQGPEFLIYFQGTGAADDSGLPNDRFFAVRPEGSVSTLKIQRTERGDSAVYLCASSLSQGVPYEQYFGPGTRLTVT.

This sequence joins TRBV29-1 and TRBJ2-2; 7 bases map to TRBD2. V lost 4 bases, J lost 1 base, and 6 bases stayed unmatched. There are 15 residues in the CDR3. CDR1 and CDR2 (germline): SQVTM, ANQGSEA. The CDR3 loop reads CSVVVTSLNTGELFF. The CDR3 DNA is TGCAGCGTTGTGGTGACTAGCTTGAACACCGGGGAGCTGTTTTTT.

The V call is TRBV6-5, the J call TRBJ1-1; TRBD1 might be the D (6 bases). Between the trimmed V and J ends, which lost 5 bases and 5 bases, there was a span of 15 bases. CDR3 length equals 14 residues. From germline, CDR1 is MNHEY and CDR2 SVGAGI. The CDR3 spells CASSELQGWTEAFF. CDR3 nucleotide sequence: TGTGCCAGCAGTGAACTACAGGGTTGGACTGAAGCTTTCTTT.

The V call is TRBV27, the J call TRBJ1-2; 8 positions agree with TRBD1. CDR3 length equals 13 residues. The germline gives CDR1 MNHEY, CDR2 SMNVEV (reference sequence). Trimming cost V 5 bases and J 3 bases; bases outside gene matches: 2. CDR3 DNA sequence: TGTGCCAGCAGTCCGGGACAGGACTATGGCTACACCTTC. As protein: CASSPGQDYGYTF.

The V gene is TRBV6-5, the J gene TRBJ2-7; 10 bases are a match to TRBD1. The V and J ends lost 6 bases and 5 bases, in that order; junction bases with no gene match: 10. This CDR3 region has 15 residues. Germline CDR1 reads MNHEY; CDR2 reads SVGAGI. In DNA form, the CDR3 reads TGTGCCAGCAGCCCCCAGACAGGGGGCTCACACGAGCAGTACTTC. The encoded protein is CASSPQTGGSHEQYF.

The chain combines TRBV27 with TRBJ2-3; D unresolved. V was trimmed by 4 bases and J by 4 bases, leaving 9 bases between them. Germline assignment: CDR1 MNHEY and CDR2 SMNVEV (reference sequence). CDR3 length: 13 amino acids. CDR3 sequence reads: CASSWPLADTQYF. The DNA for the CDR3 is TGTGCCAGCAGTTGGCCCTTGGCAGATACGCAGTATTTT.

CDR3 loop: CASSLQGGSYTF. The CDR3 DNA follows: TGTGCCAGCAGCCTACAAGGCGGTAGCTACACCTTC. V usage is TRBV14 and J usage is TRBJ1-2; D is unclear. Germline loops: CDR1 SGHDN, CDR2 FVKESK. Trimming took 4 bases from V and 9 from J, leaving 12 bases between them. The CDR3 length is 12 residues.

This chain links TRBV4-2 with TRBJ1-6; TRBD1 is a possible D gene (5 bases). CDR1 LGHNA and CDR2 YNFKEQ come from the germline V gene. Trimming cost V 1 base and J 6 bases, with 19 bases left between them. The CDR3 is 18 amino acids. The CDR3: CASSQVSGRDWVNSPLHF. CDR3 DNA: TGTGCCAGCAGCCAAGTGAGTGGCAGGGACTGGGTTAATTCACCCCTCCACTTT.

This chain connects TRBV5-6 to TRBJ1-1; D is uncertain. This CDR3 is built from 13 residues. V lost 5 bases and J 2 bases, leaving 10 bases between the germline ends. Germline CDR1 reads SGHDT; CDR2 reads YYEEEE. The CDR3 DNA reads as TGTGCCAGCAGTTATCAGGATAACACTGAAGCTTTCTTT. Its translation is CASSYQDNTEAFF.

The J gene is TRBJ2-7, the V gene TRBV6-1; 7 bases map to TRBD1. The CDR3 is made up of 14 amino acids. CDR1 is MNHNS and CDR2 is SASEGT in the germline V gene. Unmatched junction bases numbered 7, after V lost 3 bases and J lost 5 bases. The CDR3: CASSEVKGADEQYF. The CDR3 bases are TGTGCCAGCAGTGAGGTGAAGGGGGCGGACGAGCAGTACTTC.

DNA for the CDR3: TGCGCCAGCAGCCCGACAGGGGGCAACACTGAAGCTTTCTTT. Its protein product is CASSPTGGNTEAFF. This chain joins TRBV5-1 and TRBJ1-1; 10 bases align to TRBD1. Germline V gene lookup returns CDR1 SGHRS and CDR2 YFSETQ. Trimming removed 4 bases from V and 2 bases from J; junction bases left unmatched: 2. This CDR3 comprises 14 residues.